A single sample gave rise to the 14 T cell receptor beta chains below, sequenced in a study of long-term antiretroviral therapy in people with HIV. The libraries were made with immunoSEQ v3.0 at survey level. Profiling relied on immunoSEQ multiplex PCR, and the TCRdb table lists in-frame clones only, not all of them. This table holds roughly 16,000 clones, 70% to 90% found once. This specimen consisted of unsorted PBMCs, obtained 0.5 years after starting antiretroviral therapy. The receptor source for this set is a woman in her 40s with HIV.

The rearrangement joins TRBV21-1 to TRBJ2-5; TRBD1, the D gene given by the table, was not confirmed from the DNA. TRBV21-1 is a pseudogene. The CDR3 is made up of 12 amino acids. CDR3 nucleotide sequence: TGTGCCGGTTACAGGAACCCAGAGACCCAGTACTTC. It translates to CAGYRNPETQYF.

The chain recombines TRBV6-5 with TRBJ2-7, with D possibly matching TRBD1 (5 bases). The CDR3 contains 14 residues. CDR1 is MNHEY and CDR2 is SVGAGI in the germline V gene. The V end was cut by 2 bases, the J end by 3 bases, with 11 bases between. CDR3 residues: CASSYLAGIYEQYF. CDR3 in DNA: TGTGCCAGCAGTTACCTCGCAGGGATCTACGAGCAGTACTTC.

This sequence joins TRBV7-2 and TRBJ1-2; 7 nucleotides align to TRBD1. This CDR3 spans 15 amino acids. Trimming at V came to 3 bases and at J to 0 bases, leaving 4 bases not matched to a gene. Looked up from germline, CDR1 is SGHTA and CDR2 is FQGNSA. The chain's CDR3 is CASSFGQASNYGYTF. CDR3 DNA sequence: TGTGCCAGCAGCTTCGGACAGGCCTCTAACTATGGCTACACCTTC. The whole variable domain, filled in from reference TRBV7-2 and TRBJ1-2, reads GAGVSQSPSNKVTEKGKDVELRCDPISGHTALYWYRQSLGQGLEFLIYFQGNSAPDKSGLPSDRFSAERTGGSVSTLTIQRTQQEDSAVYLCASSFGQASNYGYTFGSGTRLTVV.

Here the CDR3 DNA reads TGTGCCAGCAGCTTGGCGGACAGGTCTAGCAATCAGCCCCAGCATTTT. Residues: CASSLADRSSNQPQHF. The chain carries TRBV7-8 and TRBJ1-5; 7 bases fit TRBD1. V lost 3 bases and J lost 0; bases outside the gene matches: 5. Germline CDR1 and CDR2: SGHVS and FQNEAQ. This CDR3 comprises 16 residues.

The chain couples TRBV6-1 to TRBJ1-5; D possibly corresponds to TRBD1 (6 bases). V lost 0 bases and J lost 2, with 14 bases in between. Germline CDR1 reads MNHNS; CDR2 reads SASEGT. The CDR3 is 17 amino acids. CDR3 DNA: TGTGCCAGCAGTGAAGCGCCGGGGGGCGCGGGCAATCAGCCCCAGCATTTT. Translated, it gives CASSEAPGGAGNQPQHF.

This clone was seen a single time. The chain couples TRBV2 to TRBJ2-3; D uncertain. Germline V CDR1 and CDR2: SNHLY, FYNNEI. The CDR3 extends over 15 amino acids. The germline V and J ends were trimmed by 1 base and 2 bases, with 10 bases remaining between them. The CDR3 DNA sequence: TGTGCCAGCAGTGAAGGGTGGCCATACACAGATACGCAGTATTTT. Its protein is CASSEGWPYTDTQYF.

This chain uses TRBV9 with TRBJ2-7; 11 nucleotides match TRBD1. CDR3 length: 17 residues. The V and J ends lost 0 bases and 7 bases, in that order; junction bases with no gene match: 12. Germline lookup yields CDR1 SGDLS and CDR2 YYNGEE. The DNA for the CDR3 is TGTGCCAGCAGCGTAGGTGACGGGACAGGGGGGACGGGTGAGCAGTACTTC. Translated, it gives CASSVGDGTGGTGEQYF.

This clone was seen only once. The CDR3, as DNA: TGTGCCAGCAGCGTGGGACAGGGGACCGATGAGCAGTTCTTC. It translates to CASSVGQGTDEQFF. V is TRBV11-1 and J is TRBJ2-1; 10 positions match TRBD1. Germline loops: CDR1 SGHAT, CDR2 FQDESV (reference sequence). The CDR3 spans 14 residues. Unmatched junction bases numbered 6, after V lost 5 bases and J lost 8 bases.

The V call is TRBV7-9, the J call TRBJ2-5, with D perhaps TRBD1 or TRBD2 (6 bases each). The CDR3 extends over 16 amino acids. Germline V CDR1 and CDR2: SEHNR, FQNEAQ (reference sequence). Trimming cost V 0 bases and J 4 bases, with 15 bases left between them. The CDR3 region has the DNA TGTGCCAGCAGCTTAGCGCTTGGGGGGCGCGGAGAGACCCAGTACTTC. Protein product: CASSLALGGRGETQYF.

The genes are TRBV4-2 and TRBJ2-7; no firm D call. The CDR3 length is 14 residues. CDR1 LGHNA and CDR2 YNFKEQ come from the germline V gene. The ends were cut back, 0 bases at V and 11 bases at J, with 17 bases in the middle. CDR3 residues: CASSQDGPESAKYF. The CDR3, as DNA: TGTGCCAGCAGCCAAGATGGGCCGGAAAGCGCAAAGTACTTC.

J is TRBJ2-1 and V is TRBV7-9; D unresolved. With 1 base removed from V and 6 bases from J, the gap between germline ends came to 4 bases. The CDR3 has 12 amino acids. Germline V gives CDR1 SEHNR, CDR2 FQNEAQ (reference sequence). In DNA form, the CDR3 reads TGTGCCAGCAGCTTAGGCACCAATGAGCAGTTCTTC. Protein: CASSLGTNEQFF.

This clone came up once. The chain links TRBV27 to TRBJ2-3; a weak D match, TRBD2 (5 bases). Germline V CDR1 and CDR2: MNHEY, SMNVEV (reference sequence). The CDR3 extends over 14 amino acids. V lost 6 bases and J lost 4, with 14 bases in between. CDR3 protein: CASSPLARADTQYF. Here the CDR3 DNA reads TGTGCCAGCAGCCCCCTAGCCAGAGCAGATACGCAGTATTTT.

This clone was detected only once. The chain links TRBV6-5 to TRBJ2-1; D not resolved. Germline V lookup: CDR1 MNHEY, CDR2 SVGAGI. Trimming left V 6 bases short and J 2 bases short, with 14 bases between. The CDR3 extends over 15 amino acids. The CDR3 region has the DNA TGTGCCAGCAGCACCGGCCCCCAGCCCTACAATGAGCAGTTCTTC. As protein: CASSTGPQPYNEQFF.

This chain links TRBV5-1 with TRBJ1-2, with a tentative D call TRBD1 (5 bases). Per the germline V gene, CDR1 is SGHRS and CDR2 is YFSETQ. Trimming took off 0 bases at V and 4 bases at J, with 10 bases between the two ends. CDR3 length: 14 amino acids. CDR3 in amino acids: CASSLGQGVYGYTF. As DNA, the CDR3 is TGCGCCAGCAGCTTGGGTCAGGGTGTCTATGGCTACACCTTC.